These 29 T cell receptor beta chains share one sample of origin, sequenced in a study of T-cell memory formation after mild COVID-19 (dated by TCRdb to the early 2020s). Library preparation was by 5' RACE. Sequencer: Illumina NovaSeq 6000. Using fastp trimming at Q25 and MiXCR clonotype assembly, TCRdb reanalyzed the public sequencing data and kept in-frame beta chains. Each entry is one CDR3 protein sequence, shown with its most common DNA and genes. The sample contains fewer than 50,000 distinct CDR3 sequences, 6% to 7% of them found a single time. The top ten constitute approximately 0.74% of the sample. The sequencing input was PBMCs or a T cell subset sorted from them (not recorded which). The receptors stem from an adult who had mild COVID-19 (a few samples of this study predate the infection). The sample titles of this study are shuffled in the database, so cell type and time point are left out.

This clonotype was recorded many times. The chain links TRBV7-9 to TRBJ1-5, with D perhaps TRBD1 (5 bases). The CDR3 consists of 14 residues. Trimming removed 2 bases from V and 7 bases from J, with 12 bases in between. The germline V gene has CDR1 SEHNR and CDR2 FQNEAQ (reference sequence). CDR3 sequence reads: CASSLNTGGQPQHF. As DNA, the CDR3 is TGTGCCAGCAGCTTAAACACGGGGGGACAGCCCCAGCATTTT.

This sequence joins TRBV6-5 and TRBJ2-7; a possible D gene is TRBD1 (7 bases). Germline CDR1 is MNHEY and CDR2 is SVGAGI. CDR3 size: 15 residues. V was cut by 2 bases and J by 6 bases, with 17 bases left in between. CDR3 region: CASSYPTNRGGEQYF. The CDR3 DNA reads as TGTGCCAGCAGTTACCCGACGAACAGGGGAGGCGAGCAGTACTTC.

This clonotype occurred many times. The chain couples TRBV24-1 to TRBJ1-1, with D perhaps TRBD1 (5 bases). The V end was cut by 2 bases, the J end by 0 bases, with 9 bases between. Germline V gene data show CDR1 as KGHDR and CDR2 as SFDVKD. This CDR3 comprises 15 residues. CDR3 in DNA: TGTGCCACCAGTGATTCTAGGGGCCTGAACACTGAAGCTTTCTTT. Translated: CATSDSRGLNTEAFF.

This clonotype was recorded many times. The chain uses TRBV7-9 and TRBJ2-2; D is possibly TRBD1 or TRBD2 (5 bases each). V lost 2 bases, J lost 0 bases, and 10 bases lay in between. The CDR3 is 16 amino acids. The germline CDR1 and CDR2 sequences are SEHNR and FQNEAQ (reference sequence). This CDR3 is CASSLWGGSNTGELFF. The CDR3 region has the DNA TGTGCCAGCAGCTTATGGGGCGGGTCGAACACCGGGGAGCTGTTTTTT.

This clonotype was seen repeatedly, ten times or more. The chain recombines TRBV30 with TRBJ2-5; D remains unclear. CDR3 length equals 13 residues. Germline lookup yields CDR1 GTSNPN and CDR2 SVGIG (reference sequence). V was shortened by 3 bases and J by 1 base, with 9 bases between the two germline ends. The CDR3 here is CAWSKGPQETQYF. The CDR3 DNA reads as TGTGCCTGGAGCAAGGGCCCCCAAGAGACCCAGTACTTC.

The chain is built from TRBV3-1 and TRBJ1-2; D is unresolved. The V end was cut by 0 bases, the J end by 4 bases, with 9 bases between. Germline V gene data show CDR1 as LGHDT and CDR2 as YNNKEL (reference sequence). CDR3 size: 14 residues. CDR3 protein: CASSQDLEIYGYTF. The CDR3 coding sequence is TGTGCCAGCAGCCAAGATCTGGAGATCTATGGCTACACCTTC. The whole variable domain, remainder taken from reference TRBV3-1 and TRBJ1-2, is DTAVSQTPKYLVTQMGNDKSIKCEQNLGHDTMYWYKQDSKKFLKIMFSYNNKELIINETVPNRFSPKSPDKAHLNLHINSLELGDSAVYFCASSQDLEIYGYTFGSGTRLTVV.

This clonotype was counted at least ten times. The J gene is TRBJ2-1, the V gene TRBV5-1; TRBD2 agrees at 10 bases. Germline CDR1 and CDR2: SGHRS and YFSETQ. Unmatched junction bases numbered 8, after V lost 3 bases and J lost 5 bases. The CDR3 covers 16 residues. The CDR3 here is CASSSQAGGLNNEQFF. The CDR3 DNA is TGCGCCAGCAGCTCACAAGCGGGGGGGCTAAACAATGAGCAGTTCTTC.

This clonotype was seen many times. This CDR3 reads CASSLRTGDYNEQFF. Written as DNA, the CDR3 is TGTGCCAGCTCACTTAGGACAGGGGACTACAATGAGCAGTTCTTC. This sequence joins TRBV18 and TRBJ2-1; TRBD1 matches at 9 bases. The J segment lost 3 bases and the V segment lost 4 bases, leaving 4 bases of the junction unmatched. Germline CDR1 KGHSH, CDR2 LQKENI. This CDR3 spans 15 amino acids.

This clonotype was recorded many times. The chain uses TRBV20-1 and TRBJ2-7; 8 bases are a match to TRBD2. Germline-derived CDR1 and CDR2 are DFQATT and SNEGSKA (reference sequence). V was pared by 4 bases and J by 6 bases, with 8 bases of the junction left unmatched. CDR3 size: 13 residues. CDR3 DNA sequence: TGCAGTGCTAAGCCAGCGGGAGTGATCGAGCAGTACTTC. This sequence encodes CSAKPAGVIEQYF.

This clonotype showed up many times. The chain recombines TRBV5-1 with TRBJ2-7, with D perhaps matching TRBD1 or TRBD2 (5 bases each). Germline values: CDR1 SGHRS, CDR2 YFSETQ. This CDR3 contains 15 residues. Trimming removed 1 base from V and 1 base from J, with 12 bases in between. The CDR3 coding sequence is TGCGCCAGCAGCTTGAACCGGGACGTATCCTACGAGCAGTACTTC. Translating gives CASSLNRDVSYEQYF.

This clonotype has more than one count but fewer than ten. The chain couples TRBV4-2 to TRBJ2-7; TRBD2 matches at 13 bases. The CDR3 is 17 amino acids. Germline CDR1 LGHNA, CDR2 YNFKEQ. V lost 4 bases, J lost 7 bases, and 13 bases stayed unmatched. This chain's CDR3 is CASSPQIRTSGGREQYF. The CDR3, as DNA: TGTGCCAGCAGCCCCCAGATCCGGACTAGCGGGGGACGGGAGCAGTACTTC.

This clonotype appeared many times. The V and J genes are TRBV5-6 and TRBJ2-1, with D tentatively TRBD2 (5 bases). The length of the CDR3 is 14 residues. Per germline, CDR1 SGHDT and CDR2 YYEEEE. V was pared by 2 bases and J by 11 bases, with 17 bases between. The chain's CDR3 is CASSLSDYVRQQFF. In DNA form, the CDR3 reads TGTGCCAGCAGCTTAAGTGACTATGTTCGGCAGCAGTTCTTC.

This rearrangement joins TRBV5-1 to TRBJ2-6; D not resolved. CDR1 and CDR2 from the germline V gene are SGHRS and YFSETQ. Trimming removed 4 bases from V and 0 bases from J, with 11 bases in between. CDR3 length: 16 residues. CDR3 sequence (DNA): TGCGCCAGCAGCAATGTAGACTCCTCTGGGGCCAACGTCCTGACTTTC. Its translation: CASSNVDSSGANVLTF.

This clonotype was recorded at least ten times. The rearrangement links TRBV6-1 to TRBJ2-4; possible D gene TRBD2, 5 bases. Trimming took 8 bases from V and 5 from J, leaving 13 bases between them. From germline, CDR1 is MNHNS and CDR2 SASEGT. CDR3 length equals 13 residues. The CDR3 loop is CASFRTGENIQYF. In DNA, the CDR3 is TGTGCCAGCTTCCGGACCGGGGAAAACATTCAGTACTTC.

This clonotype was detected ten times or more. This chain joins TRBV7-2 and TRBJ2-5; D gene unclear. The CDR3 contains 14 residues. Per germline, CDR1 SGHTA and CDR2 FQGNSA. V lost 3 bases, J lost 2 bases, and 10 bases lay in between. The CDR3 DNA is TGTGCCAGCAGCTTCTTAGGGCAACAAGAGACCCAGTACTTC. It translates to CASSFLGQQETQYF.

In its sample, this clonotype was seen many times. This rearrangement joins TRBV7-3 to TRBJ2-5, with D possibly being TRBD1 or TRBD2 (5 bases each). Per germline, CDR1 SGHTA and CDR2 FQGTGA. Trimming removed 5 bases from V and 2 bases from J, with 15 bases in between. The CDR3 contains 15 residues. CDR3 sequence (DNA): TGTGCCAGCAGCCTCGGGACCATGAGGCAAGAGACCCAGTACTTC. As protein: CASSLGTMRQETQYF.

The chain joins TRBV11-1 to TRBJ1-3; D is perhaps TRBD1 (6 bases). The V end lost 5 bases, the J end lost 4 bases, and 12 bases lay between the germline ends. Germline CDR1 and CDR2: SGHAT and FQDESV (reference sequence). The CDR3 is made up of 14 amino acids. CDR3 loop: CASSLRTAGNTIYF. The CDR3 DNA reads TGTGCCAGCAGCCTACGGACAGCGGGAAACACCATATATTTT. Variable domain in full (rest from reference TRBV11-1 and TRBJ1-3): EAEVAQSPRYKITEKSQAVAFWCDPISGHATLYWYRQILGQGPELLVQFQDESVVDDSQLPKDRFSAERLKGVDSTLKIQPAELGDSAMYLCASSLRTAGNTIYFGEGSWLTVV.

This clonotype was seen repeatedly, ten times or more. The chain links TRBV3-1 to TRBJ2-7, with D possibly matching TRBD1 (6 bases). This CDR3 comprises 17 residues. Per germline, CDR1 LGHDT and CDR2 YNNKEL (reference sequence). Trimming took 0 bases from V and 5 from J, leaving 20 bases between them. CDR3 sequence: CASSQDLIQGYRNEQYF. CDR3 sequence (DNA): TGTGCCAGCAGCCAAGACTTGATACAGGGATATCGCAACGAGCAGTACTTC.

This clonotype was counted at least ten times. The chain employs TRBV5-6 and TRBJ2-3; D gene unclear. CDR1 and CDR2 (germline): SGHDT, YYEEEE. The CDR3 runs to 17 residues. V lost 0 bases and J lost 0, with 14 bases in between. In DNA form, the CDR3 reads TGTGCCAGCAGCTTGGCCCCGGCAGGCTCTAGCACAGATACGCAGTATTTT. Residues: CASSLAPAGSSTDTQYF.

This clonotype turned up a few times. The genes are TRBV12-3 or TRBV12-4 and TRBJ1-2; 8 nucleotides line up with TRBD1. This CDR3 has 14 residues. V lost 5 bases to trimming and J lost 7 bases; unmatched junction nucleotides: 9. In DNA, the CDR3 is TGTGCCAGCAGTCCGCGGACAGGGTGGCGTGGCTACACCTTC. It specifies CASSPRTGWRGYTF.

This clonotype showed up many times. V gene TRBV20-1 combines with J gene TRBJ1-2; no firm D call. The CDR3 totals 11 residues. The germline V gene has CDR1 DFQATT and CDR2 SNEGSKA (reference sequence). V shed 0 bases and J shed 8 bases, with 7 bases lying between them. The CDR3 sequence is CSARDPSGYTF. CDR3 DNA sequence: TGCAGTGCTAGAGATCCCTCGGGCTACACCTTC.

This clonotype occurred a few times. The chain recombines TRBV10-3 with TRBJ2-3, with 12 bases matching TRBD2. This CDR3 is built from 15 residues. After removal of 6 bases from V and 6 bases from J, the junction contained 7 bases not matched to a gene. Germline assignment: CDR1 ENHRY and CDR2 SYGVKD. The CDR3: CAISATSGGMDTQYF. In DNA form, the CDR3 reads TGTGCCATCAGCGCTACTAGCGGGGGGATGGATACGCAGTATTTT.

The rearrangement uses TRBV7-9 and TRBJ1-1; no definite D call. Trimming removed 2 bases from V and 0 bases from J, with 1 base in between. Looked up from germline, CDR1 is SEHNR and CDR2 is FQNEAQ (reference sequence). This CDR3 spans 12 amino acids. In nucleotides, the CDR3 is TGTGCCAGCAGCTTAATGAACACTGAAGCTTTCTTT. It translates to CASSLMNTEAFF.

Relative to its sample, this clonotype is medium-sized. The chain links TRBV20-1 to TRBJ1-6; 7 bases are shared with TRBD1. This CDR3 has 14 residues. CDR1 is DFQATT, CDR2 SNEGSKA, per germline (reference sequence). V trimming: 7 bases; J trimming: 8 bases; junction bases outside the gene matches: 11. The CDR3 loop reads CSVMPGTVYSPLHF. As DNA, the CDR3 is TGCAGTGTGATGCCGGGGACAGTATATTCACCCCTCCACTTT.

This clonotype was picked up a small number of times. The chain joins TRBV5-1 to TRBJ1-4; 11 bases agree with TRBD1. Germline V gives CDR1 SGHRS, CDR2 YFSETQ. Germline trimming cut 5 bases from V and 7 bases from J; bases unmatched to any gene: 10. There are 16 residues in the CDR3. The CDR3: CASRQWTGGASEKLFF. The CDR3 DNA follows: TGCGCCAGCAGACAGTGGACAGGGGGCGCGAGTGAAAAACTGTTTTTT.

This clonotype came up many times. This rearrangement joins TRBV7-7 to TRBJ2-1; unclear D gene. The CDR3 covers 16 residues. Germline CDR1 SSHAT, CDR2 FNYEAQ (reference sequence). V gave up 4 bases and J gave up 0 bases, with 13 bases separating them. CDR3 amino acids: CASSSGLVGSYNEQFF. For the CDR3, the DNA is TGTGCCAGCAGCTCAGGCCTAGTTGGCTCCTACAATGAGCAGTTCTTC.

This clonotype has only a few counts. This CDR3 is CASSYRGMGTEAFF. In DNA, the CDR3 is TGTGCCAGCAGTTACAGGGGCATGGGCACTGAAGCTTTCTTT. The V call is TRBV6-5, the J call TRBJ1-1; TRBD1 might be the D (5 bases). V was clipped by 2 bases and J by 4 bases, with 11 bases between them. Germline CDR1 MNHEY, CDR2 SVGAGI. This CDR3 comprises 14 residues.

This clonotype was recorded at least ten times. The chain is built from TRBV3-1 and TRBJ2-1; 9 bases fit TRBD2. CDR1 is LGHDT and CDR2 is YNNKEL in the germline V gene (reference sequence). This CDR3 comprises 13 residues. The ends lost 4 bases at V and 13 bases at J; junction bases unmatched: 8. The CDR3 sequence is CASSLYTSGHQFF. CDR3 in DNA: TGTGCCAGCAGCCTGTACACTAGCGGGCATCAGTTCTTC.

CDR3 amino acids: CASSKREGPGYEQYF. CDR3 sequence (DNA): TGTGCCAGCAGTAAACGGGAGGGCCCTGGTTACGAGCAGTACTTC. The genes are TRBV27 and TRBJ2-7; 8 bases map to TRBD2. Germline V gene data show CDR1 as MNHEY and CDR2 as SMNVEV (reference sequence). With 5 bases clipped from V and 4 bases from J, the junction kept 10 bases outside the gene matches. The CDR3 loop spans 15 amino acids.